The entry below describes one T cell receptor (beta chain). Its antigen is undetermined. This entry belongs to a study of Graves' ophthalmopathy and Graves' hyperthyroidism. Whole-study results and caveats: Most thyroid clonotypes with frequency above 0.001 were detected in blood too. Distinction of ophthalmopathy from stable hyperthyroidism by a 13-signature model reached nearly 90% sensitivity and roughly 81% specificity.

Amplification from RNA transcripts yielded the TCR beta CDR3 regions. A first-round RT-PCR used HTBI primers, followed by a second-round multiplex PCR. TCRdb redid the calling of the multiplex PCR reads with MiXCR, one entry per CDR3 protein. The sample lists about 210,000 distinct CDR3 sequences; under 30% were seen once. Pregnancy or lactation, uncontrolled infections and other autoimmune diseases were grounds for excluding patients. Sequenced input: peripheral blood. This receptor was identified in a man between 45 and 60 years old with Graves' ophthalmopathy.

CDR3 nucleotide sequence: TGTGCCAGCAGCTTAGTTCAGTTCTACGAGCAGTACTTC. It specifies CASSLVQFYEQYF. The J gene is TRBJ2-7, the V gene TRBV7-2; D not certain. V dropped 1 base and J dropped 3 bases, with 7 bases sitting between them. CDR1 and CDR2 from the germline V gene are SGHTA and FQGNSA. This CDR3 contains 13 residues.